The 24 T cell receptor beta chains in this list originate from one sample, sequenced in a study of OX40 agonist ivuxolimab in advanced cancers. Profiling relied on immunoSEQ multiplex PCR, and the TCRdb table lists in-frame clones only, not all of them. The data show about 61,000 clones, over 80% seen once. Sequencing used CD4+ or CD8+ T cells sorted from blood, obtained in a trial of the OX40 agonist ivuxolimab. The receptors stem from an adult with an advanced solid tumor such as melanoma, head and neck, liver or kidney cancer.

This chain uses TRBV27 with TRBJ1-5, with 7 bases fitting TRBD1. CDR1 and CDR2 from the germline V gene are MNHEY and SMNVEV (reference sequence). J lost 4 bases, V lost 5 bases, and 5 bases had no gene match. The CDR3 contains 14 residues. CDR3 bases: TGTGCCAGCAGTCCATGGGACAGTAATCAGCCCCAGCATTTT. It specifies CASSPWDSNQPQHF.

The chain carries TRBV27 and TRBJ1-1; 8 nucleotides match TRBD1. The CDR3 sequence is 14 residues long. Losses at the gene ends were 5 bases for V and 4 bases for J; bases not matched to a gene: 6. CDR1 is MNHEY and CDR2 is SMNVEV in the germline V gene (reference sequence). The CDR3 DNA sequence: TGTGCCAGCAGTCTACAGGGGGTGGGCACTGAAGCTTTCTTT. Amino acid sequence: CASSLQGVGTEAFF.

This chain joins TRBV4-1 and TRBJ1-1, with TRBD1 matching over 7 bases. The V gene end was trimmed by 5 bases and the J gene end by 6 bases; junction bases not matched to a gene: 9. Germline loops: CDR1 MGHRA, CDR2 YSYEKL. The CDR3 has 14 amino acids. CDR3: CASSSTPGGSEAFF. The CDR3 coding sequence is TGCGCCAGCAGCTCAACCCCAGGGGGGTCTGAAGCTTTCTTT.

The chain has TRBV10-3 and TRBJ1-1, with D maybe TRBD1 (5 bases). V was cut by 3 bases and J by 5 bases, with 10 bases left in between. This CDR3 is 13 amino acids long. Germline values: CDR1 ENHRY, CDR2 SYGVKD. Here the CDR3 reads CAISDIGETEAFF. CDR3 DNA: TGTGCCATCAGTGATATAGGGGAGACTGAAGCTTTCTTT.

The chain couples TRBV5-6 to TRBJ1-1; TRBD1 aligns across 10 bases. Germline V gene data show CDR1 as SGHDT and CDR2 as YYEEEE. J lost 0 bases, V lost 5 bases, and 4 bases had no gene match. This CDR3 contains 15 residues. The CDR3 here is CASRPGQGLNTEAFF. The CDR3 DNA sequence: TGTGCCAGCAGACCGGGACAGGGGTTGAACACTGAAGCTTTCTTT.

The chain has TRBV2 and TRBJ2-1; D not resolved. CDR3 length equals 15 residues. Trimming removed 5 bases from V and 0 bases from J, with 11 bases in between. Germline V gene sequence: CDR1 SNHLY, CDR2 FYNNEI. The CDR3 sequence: CASSYGSSSYNEQFF. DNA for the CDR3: TGTGCCAGCAGTTACGGGTCGAGCTCCTACAATGAGCAGTTCTTC.

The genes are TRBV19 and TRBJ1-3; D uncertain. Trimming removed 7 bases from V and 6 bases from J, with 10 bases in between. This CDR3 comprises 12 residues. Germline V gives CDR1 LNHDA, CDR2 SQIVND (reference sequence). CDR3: CASMKGLNTIYF. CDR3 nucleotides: TGTGCCAGTATGAAGGGCTTAAACACCATATATTTT.

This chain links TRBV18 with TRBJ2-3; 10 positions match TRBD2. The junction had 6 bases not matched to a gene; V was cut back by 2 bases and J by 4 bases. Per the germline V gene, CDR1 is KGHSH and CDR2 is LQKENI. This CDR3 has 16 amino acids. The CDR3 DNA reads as TGTGCCAGCTCACCAGAACTACTAGCGGGGTCAGATACGCAGTATTTT. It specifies CASSPELLAGSDTQYF.

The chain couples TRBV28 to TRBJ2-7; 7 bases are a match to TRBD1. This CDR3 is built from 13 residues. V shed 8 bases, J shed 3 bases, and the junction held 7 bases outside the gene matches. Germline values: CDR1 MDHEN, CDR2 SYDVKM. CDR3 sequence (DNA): TGTGCCAGCTCTCTAGGGGACAGCTACGAGCAGTACTTC. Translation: CASSLGDSYEQYF.

The CDR3 DNA follows: TGTGCCAGCAGTTACTCGCAGGTCAATGAGCAGTTCTTC. It codes for CASSYSQVNEQFF. The genes are TRBV6-5 and TRBJ2-1; D gene unclear. V shed 0 bases and J shed 6 bases, with 6 bases lying between them. The CDR3 runs 13 residues. CDR1 and CDR2 from the germline V gene are MNHEY and SVGAGI.

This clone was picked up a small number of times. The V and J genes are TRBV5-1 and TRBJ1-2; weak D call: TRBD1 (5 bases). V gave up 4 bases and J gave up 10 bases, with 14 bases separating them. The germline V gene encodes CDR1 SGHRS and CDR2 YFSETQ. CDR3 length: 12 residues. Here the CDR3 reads CASSAPDTSYTF. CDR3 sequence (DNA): TGCGCCAGCAGCGCCCCGGACACCTCCTACACCTTC. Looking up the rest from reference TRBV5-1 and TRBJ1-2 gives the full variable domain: KAGVTQTPRYLIKTRGQQVTLSCSPISGHRSVSWYQQTPGQGLQFLFEYFSETQRNKGNFPGRFSGRQFSNSRSEMNVSTLELGDSALYLCASSAPDTSYTFGSGTRLTVV.

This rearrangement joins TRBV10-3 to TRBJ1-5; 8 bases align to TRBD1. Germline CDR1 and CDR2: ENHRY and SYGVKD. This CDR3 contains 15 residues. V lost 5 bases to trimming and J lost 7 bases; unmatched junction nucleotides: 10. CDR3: CAISNGQGLSQPQHF. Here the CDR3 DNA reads TGTGCCATCAGTAACGGACAGGGTTTGAGCCAGCCCCAGCATTTT.

The CDR3 coding sequence is TGTGCCAGCAGCTCAGGGACCCATGAGCAGTTCTTC. It encodes CASSSGTHEQFF. This rearrangement joins TRBV11-1 to TRBJ2-1, with D perhaps assigned TRBD1 or TRBD2 (5 bases each). The CDR3 totals 12 residues. The V and J ends lost 4 bases and 8 bases respectively, with 9 bases between them. CDR1 is SGHAT, CDR2 FQDESV, per germline (reference sequence). The full variable domain, rest sourced from reference TRBV11-1 and TRBJ2-1, is EAEVAQSPRYKITEKSQAVAFWCDPISGHATLYWYRQILGQGPELLVQFQDESVVDDSQLPKDRFSAERLKGVDSTLKIQPAELGDSAMYLCASSSGTHEQFFGPGTRLTVL.

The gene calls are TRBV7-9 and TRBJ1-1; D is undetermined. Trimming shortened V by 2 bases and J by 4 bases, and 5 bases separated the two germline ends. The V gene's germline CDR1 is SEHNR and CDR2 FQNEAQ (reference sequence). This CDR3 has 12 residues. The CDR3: CASSLSGTEAFF. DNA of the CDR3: TGTGCCAGCAGCTTATCTGGCACTGAAGCTTTCTTT. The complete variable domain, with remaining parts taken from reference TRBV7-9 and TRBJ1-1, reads DTGVSQNPRHKITKRGQNVTFRCDPISEHNRLYWYRQTLGQGPEFLTYFQNEAQLEKSRLLSDRFSAERPKGSFSTLEIQRTEQGDSAMYLCASSLSGTEAFFGQGTRLTVV.

The CDR3 sequence: CASSLGGGADTQYF. In DNA, the CDR3 is TGTGCCAGCAGCTTAGGTGGAGGGGCAGATACGCAGTATTTT. The chain employs TRBV7-6 and TRBJ2-3, with a weak D call TRBD2 (6 bases). This CDR3 region has 14 residues. Trimming stripped 1 base from V and 4 bases from J, with 9 bases between. In germline, CDR1 is SGHVS, CDR2 FNYEAQ.

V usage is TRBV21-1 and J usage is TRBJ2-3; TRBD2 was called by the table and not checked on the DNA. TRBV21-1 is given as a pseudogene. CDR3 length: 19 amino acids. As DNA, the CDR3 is TGTGCCAGCAGCAAAGCTGGTAGCGGGGGGGCCGGTGGGACAGATACGCAGTATTTT. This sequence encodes CASSKAGSGGAGGTDTQYF.

This CDR3 is CASSRRGPNYGYTF. CDR3 nucleotides: TGTGCCAGCAGTCGAAGGGGCCCTAACTATGGCTACACCTTC. The J gene is TRBJ1-2, the V gene TRBV28; tentatively, D is TRBD1 (5 bases). The V gene's germline CDR1 is MDHEN and CDR2 SYDVKM. The CDR3 consists of 14 residues. Trimming took off 5 bases at V and 0 bases at J, with 10 bases between the two ends.

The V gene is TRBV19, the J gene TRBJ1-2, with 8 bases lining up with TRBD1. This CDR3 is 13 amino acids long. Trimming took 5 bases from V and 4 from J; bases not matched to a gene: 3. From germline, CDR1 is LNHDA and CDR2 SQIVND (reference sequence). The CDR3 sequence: CASSPQGAYGYTF. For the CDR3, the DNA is TGTGCCAGTAGTCCCCAGGGGGCCTATGGCTACACCTTC.

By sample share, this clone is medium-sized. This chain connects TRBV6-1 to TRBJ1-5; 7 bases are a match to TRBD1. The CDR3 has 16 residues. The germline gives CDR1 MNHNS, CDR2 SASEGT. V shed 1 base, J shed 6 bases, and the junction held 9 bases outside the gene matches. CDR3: CASSEEVGGYGQPQHF. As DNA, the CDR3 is TGTGCCAGCAGTGAAGAGGTAGGGGGCTACGGTCAGCCCCAGCATTTT.

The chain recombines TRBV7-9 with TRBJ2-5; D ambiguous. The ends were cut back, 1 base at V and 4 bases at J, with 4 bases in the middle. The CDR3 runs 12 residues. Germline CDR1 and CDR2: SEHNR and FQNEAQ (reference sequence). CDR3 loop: CASSLVGETQYF. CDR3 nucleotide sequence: TGTGCCAGCAGCTTAGTGGGAGAGACCCAGTACTTC.

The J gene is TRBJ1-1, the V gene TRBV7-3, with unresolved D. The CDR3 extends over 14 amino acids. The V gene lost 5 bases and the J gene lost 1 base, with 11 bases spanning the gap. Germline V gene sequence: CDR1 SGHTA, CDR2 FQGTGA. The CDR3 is CASSRSGPNTEAFF. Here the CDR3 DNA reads TGTGCCAGCAGCCGCAGTGGACCGAACACTGAAGCTTTCTTT. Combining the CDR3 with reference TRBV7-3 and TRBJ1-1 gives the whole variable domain GAGVSQTPSNKVTEKGKYVELRCDPISGHTALYWYRQSLGQGPEFLIYFQGTGAADDSGLPNDRFFAVRPEGSVSTLKIQRTERGDSAVYLCASSRSGPNTEAFFGQGTRLTVV.

The CDR3: CASSQDPTGGGTDTQYF. The CDR3 DNA follows: TGCGCCAGCAGCCAAGACCCCACCGGAGGCGGCACAGATACGCAGTATTTT. The rearrangement joins TRBV4-3 to TRBJ2-3; TRBD2 might be the D (5 bases). Germline loops: CDR1 LGHNA, CDR2 YSLEER. The germline V and J ends were trimmed by 0 bases and 1 base, with 14 bases remaining between them. CDR3 size: 17 residues.

Here the CDR3 DNA reads TGTGCCAGCAGTTGGACAGGGGGCGGGGGAAACACCATATATTTT. Its protein is CASSWTGGGGNTIYF. The chain is built from TRBV28 and TRBJ1-3, with 11 bases aligning to TRBD1. Germline V gene data show CDR1 as MDHEN and CDR2 as SYDVKM. V gave up 4 bases and J gave up 4 bases; unmatched junction bases: 3. The CDR3 has 15 residues.

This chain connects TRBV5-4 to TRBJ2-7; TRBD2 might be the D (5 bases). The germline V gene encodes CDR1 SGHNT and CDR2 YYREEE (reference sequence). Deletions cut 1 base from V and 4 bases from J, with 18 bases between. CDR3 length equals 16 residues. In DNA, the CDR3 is TGTGCCAGCAGCTTGACCGCCGGGGTACTGAGATACGAGCAGTACTTC. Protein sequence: CASSLTAGVLRYEQYF.